The source of this T cell receptor (beta chain) is a study of tumor-infiltrating lymphocytes in primary liver carcinoma (dated by TCRdb to 2015 to 2018). Background on the whole study: The five patients, three men and two women aged 30 to 69 years, had hepatocellular carcinoma (four) or combined HCC and intrahepatic cholangiocarcinoma (one). The five patients had tumors staged T1-T3 N0M0, with maximum diameters ranging from roughly 4 to 10 cm. Each sample produced roughly 3.5 to 8 million productive TCRbeta reads, and read depth showed no significant difference between tissue types. The study combined TCRbeta repertoire sequencing, expression microarrays and whole-exome sequencing across five regions of each liver tumor, with adjacent normal tissue and blood. A total of around 35 specimens from 5 patients went through TCRbeta repertoire sequencing, namely 25 tumor regions, 5 adjacent noncancerous liver tissues and 5 peripheral blood samples. The roughly 25 tumor region samples were profiled with Agilent mRNA microarrays so that TCRbeta repertoire diversity could be related to the local molecular phenotype. Repertoires from technical replicates were highly reproducible, with mean shared-clone rates about 0.91 and correlation coefficients above 0.98. Results and caveats for the whole study, not just this receptor: Only about 7.5-25% of top clones were found in all five regions of a tumor, suggesting spatial heterogeneity of tumor-infiltrating T cells. Repertoire overlap was found to be higher between tumor regions (mean approximately 35%) than between tumor-adjacent (roughly 17%) or tumor-blood (about 14%) pairs, consistent with antigen-driven expansion. Bulk unsorted samples precluded comparing CD4+ and CD8+ T cell repertoires. The top 250 clones made up a significantly larger repertoire fraction in tumors than in blood (p = 0.039). Because only the TCR beta chain was sequenced and unpaired alpha chains were not captured, true repertoire diversity is likely underestimated. Only 4 or 5 patients were included in the study, and the authors note that the findings should be validated in a larger study.

A constant-region primer and ProtoScript II reverse transcriptase were used to reverse-transcribe TCRbeta-specific cDNA from about 530 ng total RNA. TCRbeta libraries were built with three nested multiplex PCR rounds, a slightly modified ARM-PCR procedure. Each of the first two PCR rounds ran for approximately 10 cycles and used multiplex TRBV1-TRBV30 forward primers together with a Cbeta reverse primer. A final 25-cycle PCR with Deep VentR polymerase added sample barcodes and Illumina adapters. Before sequencing, amplicons between 200 and 500 bp were purified from gel using a QIAquick gel extraction kit. An Illumina HiSeq 2500 was used to sequence the TCRbeta amplicons with 250-bp paired-end reads. The original methods were these. Reads were quality-trimmed with Trimmomatic v0.33, and paired reads were merged with FLASH v1.2.11 to recover full CDR3 sequences. V, D and J germline segments were assigned to the rearranged TCRbeta sequences by MiGEC v1.2.1b. Clonotype statistics, along with Shannon-Wiener diversity indices, were calculated using VDJtools v1.0.0. To cut down on sampling bias, every analysis after diversity analysis relied on just the 250 most abundant clonotypes from each sample. Clones were called with MiXCR by TCRdb after fastp trimmed the public reads at Q25, and only in-frame beta chains were retained. Each CDR3 protein appears once, grouped with its most common genes and DNA. TCRdb's processing, not the authors' own work, is the source of the V and J calls. The sample profile shows about 74,000 distinct CDR3 sequences; over 60% of them were found once. About a quarter of the sample is held by the ten biggest clonotypes.

Without any cell sorting, total RNA and DNA were extracted together from around 18-30 mg of bulk tissue using the AllPrep DNA/RNA mini kit. Between November 2015 and March 2016, several patients in China with histopathologically diagnosed primary liver carcinoma had their tumors surgically resected. At the time of sampling, the patients were treatment-naive and had chronic HBV infection. Five spatially separated regions were sampled from each tumor: the superior, inferior, left-lateral and right-lateral poles, plus the tumor centre. Histology showed that every tumor sample contained more than 85% viable tumor cells. Fresh tumor and adjacent tissue pieces were bisected; one half was stored in RNAlater at -80°C, the other sent for histology. About this clonotype itself: Its antigen is unknown. The junction shows a germline mismatch at one end, possibly a read error.

From the germline V gene, CDR1 is SGHDT and CDR2 is YYEEEE. The CDR3 starts with the cysteine, ends with the phenylalanine, and has 14 residues. Only the CDR3 DNA stays, 42 bases, in frame from base 1. The V and J genes are TRBV5-6 and TRBJ2-1; the D element could tentatively be TRBD1 or TRBD2, as 5 bases agree for each. Sequencing input: liver tumor tissue from sampling region 4. Taken with the paper, the label for cell subset or site translates to: tumor region T4, right-lateral pole. The TCR was taken from a man aged 40-50 years with primary liver carcinoma and hepatitis B virus infection. The CDR3 reads CASRFGAVSNGQFF. In nucleotide form, the sequence is TGTGCCAGCAGATTCGGGGCGGTAAGCAATGGGCAGTTCTTC.